These 26 T cell receptor beta chains share one sample of origin, sequenced in a study of CD8 T cells in Susac syndrome. Reverse transcription used about 0.45 to 1 ug RNA and random hexamers. TCRdb re-derived calls from the immunoSEQ multiplex PCR reads in MiXCR, one entry per CDR3 protein. The sample holds under 150,000 distinct CDR3 sequences, around 91% seen once. Sequences were obtained from CD8+ T cells from PBMCs. Source of these receptors: a human donor with multiple sclerosis.

The CDR3 DNA reads TGTGCCAGCCGTGACTTAAATGAGTGGGATACGCAGTATTTT. Its translation is CASRDLNEWDTQYF. The chain combines TRBV6-6 with TRBJ2-3, with D unclear. The germline CDR1 and CDR2 sequences are MNHNY and SVGAGI (reference sequence). This CDR3 region has 14 residues. Trimming left V 8 bases short and J 6 bases short, with 18 bases between.

The chain combines TRBV6-5 with TRBJ1-1; D remains unclear. From germline, CDR1 is MNHEY and CDR2 SVGAGI. Trimming left V 0 bases short and J 2 bases short, with 10 bases between. The CDR3 is 15 amino acids. The CDR3 DNA reads TGTGCCAGCAGTTACTCCCCCTCAGGAAACACTGAAGCTTTCTTT. It translates to CASSYSPSGNTEAFF.

This chain connects TRBV4-1 to TRBJ2-7; 7 bases agree with TRBD2. CDR3 size: 15 residues. Germline CDR1 reads MGHRA; CDR2 reads YSYEKL. Losses at the gene ends were 2 bases for V and 2 bases for J; bases not matched to a gene: 6. The CDR3 coding sequence is TGCGCCAGCAGCCAATCCAAGCGGGGTACCTACGAGCAGTACTTC. Encoded protein: CASSQSKRGTYEQYF.

This sequence joins TRBV27 and TRBJ2-5; D possibly corresponds to TRBD2 (5 bases). Between the trimmed V and J ends, which lost 4 bases and 4 bases, there was a span of 16 bases. Germline V CDR1 and CDR2: MNHEY, SMNVEV (reference sequence). The CDR3 is 15 residues long. The CDR3 sequence is CASSWNWGSVETQYF. The CDR3 nucleotides are TGTGCCAGCAGTTGGAACTGGGGTAGCGTAGAGACCCAGTACTTC.

The chain combines TRBV20-1 with TRBJ2-5; 9 nucleotides align to TRBD2. Germline loops: CDR1 DFQATT, CDR2 SNEGSKA (reference sequence). V was clipped by 4 bases and J by 2 bases; unmatched bases: 20. This CDR3 is 19 amino acids long. The CDR3 reads CSANQILPGLAEGQETQYF. The CDR3 coding sequence is TGCAGTGCTAACCAGATCTTACCGGGACTAGCTGAAGGGCAAGAGACCCAGTACTTC.

The rearrangement links TRBV7-9 to TRBJ2-1; TRBD1 aligns across 10 bases. This CDR3 contains 18 residues. With 4 bases clipped from V and 5 bases from J, the junction kept 14 bases outside the gene matches. Germline V gives CDR1 SEHNR, CDR2 FQNEAQ (reference sequence). The CDR3 DNA reads as TGTGCCAGCAGCTCCTACTACCCGGGACAGGGGTGGGACAATGAGCAGTTCTTC. It yields the protein CASSSYYPGQGWDNEQFF.

V and J are TRBV19 and TRBJ1-1; D uncertain. CDR3 length equals 12 residues. The V end was cut by 8 bases, the J end by 1 base, with 8 bases between. Germline CDR1 LNHDA, CDR2 SQIVND (reference sequence). CDR3 sequence (DNA): TGTGCCAGTGTTTACCAGAACACTGAAGCTTTCTTT. It codes for CASVYQNTEAFF.

The CDR3 protein is CASSLGTGVYEQYF. As DNA, the CDR3 is TGTGCCAGCAGTTTAGGGACAGGGGTCTACGAGCAGTACTTC. This rearrangement joins TRBV27 to TRBJ2-7; TRBD1 agrees at 10 bases. J lost 3 bases, V lost 2 bases, and 1 base had no gene match. The V gene's germline CDR1 is MNHEY and CDR2 SMNVEV (reference sequence). The CDR3 sequence is 14 residues long.

The chain is built from TRBV2 and TRBJ2-5; the D is unclear. The germline V gene has CDR1 SNHLY and CDR2 FYNNEI. This CDR3 is 12 amino acids long. The germline V and J ends were trimmed by 11 bases and 1 base, with 11 bases remaining between them. The CDR3 DNA sequence: TGTGCCTCTAGACCAGGCCAAGAGACCCAGTACTTC. Translated, it gives CASRPGQETQYF. The complete variable domain, with remaining parts taken from reference TRBV2 and TRBJ2-5, reads EPEVTQTPSHQVTQMGQEVILRCVPISNHLYFYWYRQILGQKVEFLVSFYNNEISEKSEIFDDQFSVERPDGSNFTLKIRSTKLEDSAMYFCASRPGQETQYFGPGTRLLVL.

CDR3 sequence: CASSLSRSGYEQYF. The CDR3 DNA is TGTGCCAGCAGCTTATCTCGGTCGGGCTACGAGCAGTACTTC. The rearrangement links TRBV7-9 to TRBJ2-7; D unclear. V was cut by 2 bases and J by 3 bases, with 11 bases left in between. The germline CDR1 and CDR2 sequences are SEHNR and FQNEAQ (reference sequence). The CDR3 spans 14 residues.

V is TRBV29-1 and J is TRBJ1-1; TRBD1 might be the D (6 bases). The CDR3 spans 11 residues. Between the trimmed V and J ends, which lost 8 bases and 2 bases, there was a span of 9 bases. CDR1 SQVTM and CDR2 ANQGSEA come from the germline V gene. The chain's CDR3 is CSWGTNTEAFF. The CDR3 DNA reads TGCAGCTGGGGGACAAACACTGAAGCTTTCTTT. The variable domain in full, with the rest retrieved from reference TRBV29-1 and TRBJ1-1, is SAVISQKPSRDICQRGTSLTIQCQVDSQVTMMFWYRQQPGQSLTLIATANQGSEATYESGFVIDKFPISRPNLTFSTLTVSNMSPEDSSIYLCSWGTNTEAFFGQGTRLTVV.

The V and J genes are TRBV27 and TRBJ1-1; D possibly corresponds to TRBD1 (6 bases). The V end was cut by 3 bases, the J end by 6 bases, with 11 bases between. This CDR3 contains 13 residues. Looked up from germline, CDR1 is MNHEY and CDR2 is SMNVEV (reference sequence). The CDR3 is CASSFPGQSEAFF. The CDR3 bases are TGTGCCAGCAGTTTCCCAGGACAGTCTGAAGCTTTCTTT.

The chain links TRBV7-9 to TRBJ2-5; TRBD2 aligns across 9 bases. There are 15 residues in the CDR3. CDR1 and CDR2 from the germline V gene are SEHNR and FQNEAQ (reference sequence). J was trimmed by 3 bases and V by 5 bases; bases with no gene match: 7. In nucleotides, the CDR3 is TGTGCCAGCAGCCCCAGTCTAGCGGGAAAAGAGACCCAGTACTTC. Translation: CASSPSLAGKETQYF.

J is TRBJ1-1 and V is TRBV12-3 or TRBV12-4; D call uncertain. The ends were cut back, 3 bases at V and 0 bases at J, with 8 bases in the middle. This CDR3 has 14 residues. The CDR3 nucleotides read TGTGCCAGCAGTTTCGGTATCATGAACACTGAAGCTTTCTTT. Protein sequence: CASSFGIMNTEAFF.

The chain employs TRBV12-3 or TRBV12-4 and TRBJ2-7; 10 nucleotides line up with TRBD2. Losses at the gene ends were 5 bases for V and 3 bases for J; bases not matched to a gene: 10. This CDR3 has 16 amino acids. CDR3 sequence (DNA): TGTGCCAGCAGTCCCAAGGATAGACTAGCGGGCTACGAGCAGTACTTC. This sequence encodes CASSPKDRLAGYEQYF.

This clonotype was counted a single time. The chain has TRBV7-9 and TRBJ1-1; unclear D gene. Germline V gene lookup returns CDR1 SEHNR and CDR2 FQNEAQ (reference sequence). Deletions cut 2 bases from V and 0 bases from J, with 7 bases between. This CDR3 has 14 residues. The CDR3 coding sequence is TGTGCCAGCAGCTTAATGGGTTTGAACACTGAAGCTTTCTTT. Amino acid sequence: CASSLMGLNTEAFF.

The chain recombines TRBV29-1 with TRBJ1-2, with unresolved D. V lost 6 bases and J 3 bases, leaving 8 bases between the germline ends. Germline CDR1 reads SQVTM; CDR2 reads ANQGSEA. The CDR3 loop spans 11 amino acids. The CDR3 nucleotides read TGCAGCGTACAGAGTGACTATGGCTACACCTTC. This encodes CSVQSDYGYTF.

The CDR3 coding sequence is TGTGCCAGCAGTGAGGAGACTAGCGGGGTCGAGGAGGCCGGGGAGCTGTTTTTT. Protein sequence: CASSEETSGVEEAGELFF. The chain uses TRBV6-1 and TRBJ2-2; 11 nucleotides match TRBD2. Per germline, CDR1 MNHNS and CDR2 SASEGT. The CDR3 has 18 residues. V shed 3 bases, J shed 6 bases, and the junction held 12 bases outside the gene matches.

This rearrangement joins TRBV27 to TRBJ1-2, with D perhaps TRBD1 (5 bases). V shed 3 bases and J shed 3 bases, with 8 bases lying between them. CDR3 length: 13 residues. CDR1 and CDR2 from the germline V gene are MNHEY and SMNVEV (reference sequence). CDR3 DNA sequence: TGTGCCAGCAGTTTCGCGGGGGACTATGGCTACACCTTC. It is translated as CASSFAGDYGYTF.

The J gene is TRBJ2-1, the V gene TRBV24-1; 8 positions agree with TRBD2. With 6 bases clipped from V and 8 bases from J, the junction kept 8 bases outside the gene matches. CDR1 is KGHDR and CDR2 is SFDVKD in the germline V gene. The CDR3 extends over 14 amino acids. In DNA, the CDR3 is TGTGCCACCAGTAAAAGCGGGAGTCAAGATGAGCAGTTCTTC. As protein: CATSKSGSQDEQFF.

The J gene is TRBJ1-2, the V gene TRBV12-3 or TRBV12-4; D ambiguous. V was shortened by 1 base and J by 4 bases, with 7 bases between the two germline ends. There are 13 residues in the CDR3. The CDR3 DNA reads TGTGCCAGCAGTTTAGGAATAGGCTATGGCTACACCTTC. Translated, it gives CASSLGIGYGYTF.

V usage is TRBV9 and J usage is TRBJ1-2, with D unclear. V lost 0 bases and J 2 bases, leaving 11 bases between the germline ends. This CDR3 is built from 15 residues. Germline V lookup: CDR1 SGDLS, CDR2 YYNGEE. The CDR3 bases are TGTGCCAGCAGCGTAGGCCCAGCCACGAACTATGGCTACACCTTC. Its protein is CASSVGPATNYGYTF.

The V call is TRBV10-3, the J call TRBJ2-3, with D unclear. This CDR3 spans 14 amino acids. V shed 0 bases and J shed 2 bases, with 6 bases lying between them. Germline CDR1 reads ENHRY; CDR2 reads SYGVKD. The DNA for the CDR3 is TGTGCCATCAGTGAGTCAGGGCTCACAGATACGCAGTATTTT. This codes for CAISESGLTDTQYF.

This sequence joins TRBV7-9 and TRBJ2-3; D is undetermined. The CDR3 is made up of 17 amino acids. Trimming cost V 5 bases and J 0 bases, with 18 bases left between them. The germline V gene has CDR1 SEHNR and CDR2 FQNEAQ (reference sequence). CDR3 residues: CASSLPLGPASTDTQYF. The CDR3 DNA is TGTGCCAGCAGCCTCCCGTTAGGTCCCGCTAGCACAGATACGCAGTATTTT.

The gene calls are TRBV5-6 and TRBJ2-7, with a tentative D call TRBD1 (6 bases). Germline values: CDR1 SGHDT, CDR2 YYEEEE. Trimming stripped 3 bases from V and 0 bases from J, with 13 bases between. The CDR3 is 15 amino acids. The CDR3 bases are TGTGCCAGCAGCTCCCGGGACATCTTCTCCTACGAGCAGTACTTC. Its translation is CASSSRDIFSYEQYF.

The chain is built from TRBV7-2 and TRBJ1-5, with TRBD1 matching 9 bases. Germline lookup yields CDR1 SGHTA and CDR2 FQGNSA. The CDR3 has 15 residues. The V and J ends lost 4 bases and 2 bases, in that order; junction bases with no gene match: 3. The CDR3 loop reads CASSWGQGGNQPQHF. The CDR3 DNA follows: TGTGCCAGCAGCTGGGGACAGGGTGGCAATCAGCCCCAGCATTTT.